These 18 T cell receptor beta chains were all obtained from the same sample, sequenced in a study of tissue T cells after allogeneic stem cell transplantation (dated by TCRdb to 2021 to 2024). Explained via the paper, the time point label denotes: mouse harvest day 7 after allogeneic transplant. Each mouse graft, delivered by tail vein injection, combined 10^6 splenic CD5+ T cells with 10^7 T-cell-depleted bone marrow cells. Receptor amplification or capture employed the immunoSEQ multiplex PCR assay. Held by TCRdb, this immuneACCESS table contains in-frame sequences only and omits some clones. Under half of the omission traces to an unresolved V gene where checked; the cause of the rest is unknown. In all, the sample holds 8,500 to 9,000 clones, and roughly 44% of those were seen once. Approximately 1.5% of the sample rests with the top ten. What was sequenced was skin. The receptors here all came from a female BALB/c mouse given C57BL/6 T cells with graft-versus-host disease after an allogeneic hematopoietic cell transplant.

A remark on this clone: Gene and germline names: mouse. The CDR3 end is not reached by the read, which stops 1 residue before it; the germline J gene fills it in. The chain links TRBV23 to TRBJ2-3; whether TRBD1, the table's D call, matches the DNA was not checked. Per germline, CDR1 KGHTA and CDR2 FQNQQP. The CDR3 totals 15 residues. Incomplete CDR3 DNA: TGCTCCAGCAGTCAATCAGGGTCTAGTGCAGAAACGCTGTAT. Residues: CSSSQSGSSAETLY. The CDR3 as a whole reads CSSSQSGSSAETLYF.

This clone was detected only a few times. Mouse names are used for the genes. The read terminates 1 residue ahead of where the CDR3 ends, so the germline J gene completes it. The chain recombines TRBV12-2 with TRBJ1-5; weak D call: TRBD1 (6 bases). Trimming stripped 0 bases from V and 7 bases from J, with 9 bases between. The germline CDR1 and CDR2 sequences are SGHLS and HYDKME. The CDR3 covers 13 residues. The CDR3 DNA, read in part, is TGTGCCAGCTCTCTCGGGGGGGCGCAGGCTCCGCTT. It yields the protein CASSLGGAQAPL. The complete CDR3 sequence is CASSLGGAQAPLF.

Concerning this clone: Gene names refer to mouse genes. The observed sequence ends 1 residue before the CDR3 terminus, with the missing tail filled in from the germline J gene. Other DNA variants within this sample encode the same CDR3. The chain combines TRBV3 with TRBJ1-3; 8 positions match TRBD1. CDR1 is SNHLY, CDR2 FYNGKV, per germline (reference sequence). The CDR3 is 15 amino acids. The J segment lost 1 base and the V segment lost 5 bases, leaving 4 bases of the junction unmatched. Partial CDR3 DNA: TGTGCCAGCAGCGGAGACAGGGGATCTGGAAATACGCTCTAT. This encodes CASSGDRGSGNTLY. The full CDR3 sequence reads CASSGDRGSGNTLYF.

Notes on this clone: Genes here carry mouse names. Coverage ceases 1 residue before the CDR3 finishes, and the germline J gene fills in the end. The J gene is TRBJ1-1, the V gene TRBV23; the table calls TRBD1, which could not be checked here. The CDR3 has 15 amino acids. Germline V gene sequence: CDR1 KGHTA, CDR2 FQNQQP. CDR3: CSSSQSQGANTEVFF. Partial CDR3 DNA: TGCTCCAGCAGTCAATCACAGGGGGCGAACACAGAAGTCTTC. Using reference TRBV23 and TRBJ1-1 for the parts outside the CDR3, the full variable domain is DAAVTQKPRYLIKMKGQEAEMKCIPEKGHTAVFWYQQKQSKELKFLIYFQNQQPLDQIDMVKERFSAVCPSSSLCSLGIRTCEAEDSALYLCSSSQSQGANTEVFFGKGTRLTVV.

About this clone: Gene names denote mouse genes. The CDR3 end falls 1 residue outside the read, so it is completed with the germline J gene. This rearrangement joins TRBV23 to TRBJ2-4; the listed D gene, TRBD1, was not tested against the DNA. Looked up from germline, CDR1 is KGHTA and CDR2 is FQNQQP. The length of the CDR3 is 13 residues. The sequenced CDR3 bases are TGCTCCAGCAGCCAGGGACAGCAAAACACCTTGTAC. Its protein product is CSSSQGQQNTLY. From start to end, the CDR3 is CSSSQGQQNTLYF.

This clone occurred a few times. Gene names and germline refer to mouse. The read stops 1 residue short of the end of the CDR3; the missing end is completed from the germline J gene. V and J are TRBV23 and TRBJ2-5; the D call in the table, TRBD2, was not verified against the DNA. CDR3 length equals 13 residues. The germline gives CDR1 KGHTA, CDR2 FQNQQP. The DNA read from the CDR3 is TGCTCCAGCAGTCAAGCGACTGAAGACACCCAGTAC. Residues: CSSSQATEDTQY. From start to end, the CDR3 is CSSSQATEDTQYF.

This clone was observed a handful of times. The genes and germline here are from mouse. Read data end 1 residue before the CDR3 end; the end is taken from the germline J gene. V gene TRBV12-1 combines with J gene TRBJ1-1; possible D gene TRBD1, 5 bases. Trimming pared 0 bases from V and 4 bases from J, leaving 5 bases between. The CDR3 consists of 12 residues. Germline V lookup: CDR1 SGHSN, CDR2 HYEKVE. The CDR3 loop reads CASSLRGTEVFF. The DNA read from the CDR3 is TGTGCCAGCTCTCTCAGGGGCACAGAAGTCTTC.

This clone was detected a few times. Gene names refer to mouse genes. The CDR3 goes on 1 residue after the read ends, and that part is filled in from the germline J gene. This sequence joins TRBV26 and TRBJ1-3; 7 bases are a match to TRBD1. This CDR3 region has 16 residues. The J segment lost 0 bases and the V segment lost 6 bases, leaving 8 bases of the junction unmatched. CDR1 and CDR2 (germline): KGHPV, FQNQEV (reference sequence). This CDR3 is CASRLGQSFSGNTLYF. Partial CDR3 DNA: TGTGCCAGCAGGCTGGGACAGTCCTTTTCTGGAAATACGCTCTAT. Full variable domain (missing parts from reference TRBV26 and TRBJ1-3): NSKVIQTPRYLVKGQGQKAKMRCIPEKGHPVVFWYQQNKNNEFKFLINFQNQEVLQQIDMTEKRFSAECPSNSPCSLEIQSSEAGDSALYLCASRLGQSFSGNTLYFGEGSRLIVV.

This clone was seen a few times. Here the gene names and germline are mouse. Coverage ceases 1 residue before the CDR3 finishes, and the germline J gene fills in the end. V usage is TRBV3 and J usage is TRBJ1-2; no reliable D call. CDR3 length equals 12 residues. Trimming cost V 1 base and J 4 bases, with 4 bases left between them. Germline V lookup: CDR1 SNHLY, CDR2 FYNGKV (reference sequence). CDR3 DNA, as far as it was read: TGTGCCAGCAGCTTAGGGGTCTCCGACTACACC. Protein: CASSLGVSDYT. The entire CDR3 sequence reads CASSLGVSDYTF.

Notes on this clone: The listed genes are named as in mouse. The read gets to within 1 residue of the CDR3 end, and the germline J gene fills in the rest. This chain uses TRBV31 with TRBJ2-5; 8 nucleotides agree with TRBD2. CDR1 is GKSSPN, CDR2 SITVG, per germline. V gave up 0 bases and J gave up 6 bases; unmatched junction bases: 5. The CDR3 length is 14 residues. The sequenced part of the CDR3 DNA is TGTGCCTGGAGTCTGGGGGGGGCGTGGGACACCCAGTAC. It yields the protein CAWSLGGAWDTQY. The full CDR3 protein is CAWSLGGAWDTQYF.

To note about this clone: Mouse gene names apply. The CDR3 end lies 1 residue beyond the end of the read and is filled in from the germline J gene. The chain links TRBV23 to TRBJ1-1; TRBD1, the table's D call, lacks a check against the DNA. Germline V gene sequence: CDR1 KGHTA, CDR2 FQNQQP. The CDR3 is made up of 15 amino acids. The CDR3 bases that were read are TGCTCCAGCAGTCAACAGGGGGCGGGGAACACAGAAGTCTTC. It encodes CSSSQQGAGNTEVF. The whole CDR3 protein is CSSSQQGAGNTEVFF.

About this clone: Here the gene names and germline are mouse. The read terminates 1 residue ahead of where the CDR3 ends, so the germline J gene completes it. V is TRBV23 and J is TRBJ2-5; the table's D call, TRBD1, was not checked against the DNA. The CDR3 extends over 15 amino acids. Germline V gives CDR1 KGHTA, CDR2 FQNQQP. CDR3 sequence reads: CSSSQSGDRKDTQYF. CDR3 bases read: TGCTCCAGCAGTCAATCGGGGGACAGGAAAGACACCCAGTAC. The full variable domain, completed using reference TRBV23 and TRBJ2-5, is DAAVTQKPRYLIKMKGQEAEMKCIPEKGHTAVFWYQQKQSKELKFLIYFQNQQPLDQIDMVKERFSAVCPSSSLCSLGIRTCEAEDSALYLCSSSQSGDRKDTQYFGPGTRLLVL.

Points on this clone: Germline and genes here are mouse. CDR3 DNA (partial): TGTGCCAGCAGTCTGTCGGGGTCTGGAAATACGCTCTAT. Translating it yields CASSLSGSGNTLY. The complete CDR3 protein is CASSLSGSGNTLYF. The V call is TRBV26, the J call TRBJ1-3; D is unresolved. The CDR3 extends 1 residue past the end of the read, so its final part is completed from the germline J gene. With 0 bases removed from V and 1 base from J, the gap between germline ends came to 4 bases. The CDR3 length is 14 residues. The germline V gene encodes CDR1 KGHPV and CDR2 FQNQEV (reference sequence).

In regard to this clone: The gene symbols are mouse symbols. The read gets to within 1 residue of the CDR3 end, and the germline J gene fills in the rest. This chain connects TRBV17 to TRBJ1-3; 7 bases fit TRBD1. The CDR3 spans 14 residues. Unmatched junction bases numbered 5, after V lost 5 bases and J lost 4 bases. Germline-derived CDR1 and CDR2 are MNHDT and YYDKIL. CDR3 DNA (partial): TGTGCTAGCAGTGAGGGGGCGCGAGGAAATACGCTCTAT. It specifies CASSEGARGNTLY. The whole CDR3 region reads CASSEGARGNTLYF.

For this clone: Gene names denote mouse genes. With the read ending 1 residue before the CDR3 end, the germline J gene is used to fill in that end. The same CDR3 is also encoded by other DNA sequences in this sample. The chain has TRBV23 and TRBJ2-3; the table calls TRBD1, which could not be checked here. Germline CDR1 and CDR2: KGHTA and FQNQQP. This CDR3 is 13 amino acids long. The CDR3 region is CSSSQSGAETLYF. The DNA read from the CDR3 is TGCTCCAGCAGTCAATCAGGTGCAGAAACGCTGTAT.

With regard to this clone: Genes and germline come from the mouse. The read terminates 1 residue before the CDR3 end, so the remaining end is supplied by the germline J gene. The chain uses TRBV16 and TRBJ1-1; weak D call: TRBD1 (5 bases). V was shortened by 1 base and J by 4 bases, with 7 bases between the two germline ends. The CDR3 contains 13 residues. CDR1 is SGHSA, CDR2 FRNQAP, per germline. The CDR3 is CASSLAGGTEVFF. The CDR3 bases that were read are TGTGCAAGCAGCTTAGCTGGGGGCACAGAAGTCTTC. The full variable domain, with the rest looked up from reference TRBV16 and TRBJ1-1, is NAGVIQTPRHKVTGKGQEATLWCEPISGHSAVFWYRQTIVQGLEFLTYFRNQAPIDDSGMPKERFSAQMPNQSHSTLKIQSTQPQDSAVYLCASSLAGGTEVFFGKGTRLTVV.

About this clone: The gene names given are mouse names. The read ends 1 residue early relative to the CDR3; the germline J gene fills the gap. The chain has TRBV3 and TRBJ2-2; D is ambiguous. The CDR3 runs 14 residues. Germline V lookup: CDR1 SNHLY, CDR2 FYNGKV (reference sequence). V lost 4 bases and J lost 0, with 6 bases in between. CDR3: CASSSGTNTGQLYF. The sequenced part of the CDR3 DNA is TGTGCCAGCAGCTCCGGGACAAACACCGGGCAGCTCTAC.

This clone turned up a few times. Gene names follow the mouse nomenclature. Read data end 1 residue before the CDR3 end; the end is taken from the germline J gene. V and J are TRBV23 and TRBJ2-5; the table calls TRBD1, which could not be checked here. The CDR3 has 14 residues. Germline V gene data show CDR1 as KGHTA and CDR2 as FQNQQP. CDR3: CSSSQNNNQDTQYF. The DNA read from the CDR3 is TGCTCCAGCAGTCAGAACAATAACCAAGACACCCAGTAC.